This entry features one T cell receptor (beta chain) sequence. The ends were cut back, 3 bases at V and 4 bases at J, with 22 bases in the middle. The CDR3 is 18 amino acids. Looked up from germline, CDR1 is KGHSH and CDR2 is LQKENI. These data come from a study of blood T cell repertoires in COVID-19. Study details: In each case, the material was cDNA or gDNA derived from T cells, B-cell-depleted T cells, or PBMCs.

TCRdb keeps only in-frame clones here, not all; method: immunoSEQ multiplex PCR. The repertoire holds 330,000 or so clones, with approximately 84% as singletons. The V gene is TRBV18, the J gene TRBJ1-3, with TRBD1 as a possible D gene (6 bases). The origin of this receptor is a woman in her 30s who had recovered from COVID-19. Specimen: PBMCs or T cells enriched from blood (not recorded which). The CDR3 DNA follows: TGTGCCAGCTCACCCCGATTCACTGGCTCAGGGGCAGGAAACACCATATATTTT. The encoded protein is CASSPRFTGSGAGNTIYF.